Here is one TCR beta chain with its context. The record originates from a study of blood T cell repertoires in COVID-19. Germline CDR1 SNHLY, CDR2 FYNNEI. V shed 6 bases, J shed 6 bases, and the junction held 2 bases outside the gene matches. This CDR3 has 13 residues. Profiled with immunoSEQ multiplex PCR; TCRdb holds only in-frame clones, not every one. Among some 180,000 clones listed, 70% to 80% were seen once. In Seattle, patients joined the study during active infection and were tracked longitudinally. The receptor was isolated from a woman aged 40-49 years with COVID-19, enrolled during active disease. The rearrangement uses TRBV2 and TRBJ2-1; TRBD1 agrees at 10 bases. The sequenced sample was peripheral blood. The CDR3 nucleotides are TGTGCCAGCAGGTGGACAGGGGGCAATGAGCAGTTCTTC. Protein: CASRWTGGNEQFF.